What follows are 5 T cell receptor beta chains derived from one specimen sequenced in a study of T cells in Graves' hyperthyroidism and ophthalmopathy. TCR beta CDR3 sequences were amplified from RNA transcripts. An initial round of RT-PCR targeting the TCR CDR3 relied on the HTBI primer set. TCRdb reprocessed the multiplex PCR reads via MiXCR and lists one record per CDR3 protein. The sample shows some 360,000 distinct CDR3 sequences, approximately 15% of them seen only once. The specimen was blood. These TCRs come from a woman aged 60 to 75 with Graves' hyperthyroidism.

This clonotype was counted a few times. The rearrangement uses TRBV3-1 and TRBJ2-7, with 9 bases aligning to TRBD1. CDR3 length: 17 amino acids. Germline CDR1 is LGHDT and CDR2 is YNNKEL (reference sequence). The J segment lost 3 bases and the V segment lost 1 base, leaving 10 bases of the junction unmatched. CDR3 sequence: CASSQGSGGTGNYEQYF. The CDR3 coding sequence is TGTGCCAGCAGCCAAGGGTCTGGTGGGACAGGGAACTACGAGCAGTACTTC.

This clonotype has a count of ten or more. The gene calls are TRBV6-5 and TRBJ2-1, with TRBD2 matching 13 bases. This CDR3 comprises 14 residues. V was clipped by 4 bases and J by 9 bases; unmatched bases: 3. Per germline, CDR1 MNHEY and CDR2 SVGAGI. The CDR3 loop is CASSSGLAGAEQFF. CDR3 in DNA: TGTGCCAGCAGTTCTGGACTAGCGGGAGCTGAGCAGTTCTTC.

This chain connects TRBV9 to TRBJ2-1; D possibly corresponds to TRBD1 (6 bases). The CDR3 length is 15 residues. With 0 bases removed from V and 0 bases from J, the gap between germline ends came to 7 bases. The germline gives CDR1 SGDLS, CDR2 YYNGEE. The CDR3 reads CASSVDRVSYNEQFF. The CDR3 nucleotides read TGTGCCAGCAGCGTAGACAGGGTCTCCTACAATGAGCAGTTCTTC.

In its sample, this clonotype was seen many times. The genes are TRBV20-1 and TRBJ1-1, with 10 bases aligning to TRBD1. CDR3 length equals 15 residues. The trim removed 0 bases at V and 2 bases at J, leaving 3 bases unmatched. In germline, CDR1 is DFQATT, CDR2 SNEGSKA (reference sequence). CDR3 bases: TGCAGTGCTAGAGATGGGGACAGGGGTAACACTGAAGCTTTCTTT. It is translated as CSARDGDRGNTEAFF.

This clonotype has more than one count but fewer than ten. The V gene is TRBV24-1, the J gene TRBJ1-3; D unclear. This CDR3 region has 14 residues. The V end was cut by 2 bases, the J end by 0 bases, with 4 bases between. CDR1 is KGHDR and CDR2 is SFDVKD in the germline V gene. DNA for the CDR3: TGTGCCACCAGTGATTACAGCTCTGGAAACACCATATATTTT. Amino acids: CATSDYSSGNTIYF.